This TCR beta chain was documented in a study of T cells in Graves' hyperthyroidism and ophthalmopathy (dated by TCRdb to the late 2010s). Turning to the overall study: Peripheral blood samples were taken at initial diagnosis, before any treatment was given. For training and testing, the 100 or so patients in the discovery cohort were randomly divided in a 7:3 ratio. Once sampling was done, hyperthyroidism patients were given methimazole at a starting dose of 30 mg daily, whereas ophthalmopathy patients were given high-dose intravenous methylprednisolone. Thyroid tissue and blood T-cell repertoires from about six Graves' hyperthyroidism patients were also compared in the study. To identify distinguishing TCR V-J signatures, a discovery cohort of 90 to 100 patients was used, comprising 40 to 45 with Graves' ophthalmopathy and some 60 with stable Graves' hyperthyroidism. Prospective prediction of ophthalmopathy was tested in an independent validation cohort consisting of fewer than 20 hyperthyroidism patients and some 17 patients who later progressed to ophthalmopathy. According to the paper, TCR Vbeta CDR3 sequencing was carried out on 135 peripheral blood samples, which came from about 45 ophthalmopathy, around 74 hyperthyroidism and about 17 progressor patients.

A patient counted as having stable Graves' hyperthyroidism if no progression to ophthalmopathy occurred over 18 months of follow-up. The hyperthyroidism patients were between 18 and 65 years old and newly diagnosed, with a disease duration of less than 2 months. The study excluded patients with uncontrolled infections, other autoimmune diseases, pregnancy or lactation. Diagnoses relied on clinical symptoms, serum thyroxine and TRAb, thyroid ultrasound and orbital computed tomography. Ficoll-Paque density gradient centrifugation was used to isolate PBMCs from 8 to 10 ml of fresh peripheral blood. Total RNA was extracted using Trizol reagent, and RNA quality was assessed on an Agilent 2100 Bioanalyzer. The TCR beta CDR3 regions were amplified from the RNA transcripts. For the first round of RT-PCR on the TCR CDR3, the HTBI primer set was used together with the Qiagen OneStep RT-PCR kit. A second multiplex PCR round built the libraries, followed by size selection and purification. The libraries were sequenced on an Illumina HiSeq2000 using paired-end 100 bp reads. The study's own analysis went as follows. Raw data were processed with SOAPnuke, discarding reads with adapters, uncalled bases, mean Phred below 15, or no exact constant-primer or identifier match. COPE v1.2.5 was used to merge high-quality paired reads, and clonotypes were defined as unique nucleotide sequences. MiTCR v1.1 was used to align the clonotypes against IMGT TRBV, TRBD and TRBJ reference segments. The analysis was restricted to V-J combinations with a frequency above 0.0001, which together covered around 99% of the repertoires. The TCS score was defined as the ratio of F50 (clonal expansion) to E x V (chaos), calculated using BLOSUM62-based TCRdist between CDR3 peptides within each V-J. Welch's t-statistics and random forest reduced fewer than 600 V-J features to 13, which were used in a naive Bayes classifier (R e1071). TCRdb reworked the public reads: Q25 trimming with fastp, MiXCR clone assembly, productive beta chains retained. Under each unique CDR3 protein, matching rows form one entry showing the most common genes and DNA. It is TCRdb's table, rather than the study itself, that gives the V and J calls and clone size. The sample table holds about 400,000 distinct CDR3 sequences, of which about 15% were seen once. The top ten clones comprise approximately 29% of the sample.

Results the study describes overall, beyond this receptor: Most expanded thyroid clonotypes (frequency above 0.001) were also found in blood, which suggests that blood repertoires may mirror thyroid immune responses. A 13 V-J signature model separated ophthalmopathy from stable hyperthyroidism, with nearly 90% sensitivity and roughly 81% specificity in cross-validation and 80%/75% in testing. In validation, the model predicted progression to ophthalmopathy with approximately 71% sensitivity and approximately 78% specificity, a median of roughly seven months before onset. Sample size was not statistically predetermined, and investigators were not blinded to group allocation.

Per the germline V gene (reference sequence), DFQATT is the CDR1 and SNEGSKA is the CDR2. Taken from cysteine to phenylalanine, the CDR3 has 14 residues. Here the CDR3 DNA is all that survives: 42 bases in frame from base 1. V sheds 3 bases and J sheds 9 bases, leaving 18 bases between their ends. This clonotype was counted ten times or more. The specificity of this receptor is unknown. Base qualities are missing; no much larger clone stands one base away. Sequencing used blood. The chain couples TRBV20-1 to TRBJ1-5, and perhaps TRBD1 as D gene, on 6 matching bases. This TCR was sampled from a woman aged 25 to 45 with Graves' hyperthyroidism. The DNA sequence is as follows: TGCAGTGCTAGTATGGCTCAGGGGAATTCGCCCCAGCATTTT. It encodes CSASMAQGNSPQHF.